Below, one T cell receptor (beta chain) is given with its context. Antigen unknown. Extracted RNA was reverse transcribed into cDNA, the sequencing template. TCRdb's table, derived via immunoSEQ multiplex PCR, lists solely in-frame clones and lacks some. This table has around 100,000 clones, 70% to 80% appearing once. This CDR3 region has 14 residues. The ends were cut back, 0 bases at V and 0 bases at J, with 6 bases in the middle. CDR1 and CDR2 (germline): GTSNPN, SVGIG (reference sequence). This record comes from a study of CD8+ T cells in alopecia areata. The study, taken as a whole, reports: Tofacitinib significantly brought down scalp clonality and expanded CD8+ clones among top 100.

Treatment described: oral pan-JAK inhibitor, 5-10 mg twice daily. The chain joins TRBV30 to TRBJ2-1; D gene unclear. This sample comprised CD8+ T cells sorted from blood, obtained between weeks 43 and 45, from a patient treated with tofacitinib. The TCR was taken from a human donor with alopecia areata. The CDR3 bases are TGTGCCTGGAGTGTAGATAGCTCCTACAATGAGCAGTTCTTC. It translates to CAWSVDSSYNEQFF.